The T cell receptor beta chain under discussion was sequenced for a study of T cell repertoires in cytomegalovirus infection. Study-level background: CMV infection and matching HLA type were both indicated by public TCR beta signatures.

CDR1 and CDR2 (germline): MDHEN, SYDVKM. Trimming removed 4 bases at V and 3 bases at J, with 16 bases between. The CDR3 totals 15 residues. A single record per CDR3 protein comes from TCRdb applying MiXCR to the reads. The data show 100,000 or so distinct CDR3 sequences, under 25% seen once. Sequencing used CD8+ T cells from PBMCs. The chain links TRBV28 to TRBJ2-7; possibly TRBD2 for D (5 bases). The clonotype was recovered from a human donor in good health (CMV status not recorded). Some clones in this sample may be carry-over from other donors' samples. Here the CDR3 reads CASSWVWAGSYEQYF. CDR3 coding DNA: TGTGCCAGCAGTTGGGTTTGGGCTGGGAGCTACGAGCAGTACTTC.